These 12 T cell receptor beta chains were sequenced from one sample in a study of cytomegalovirus exposure and HLA in healthy donors. The protocol was immunoSEQ multiplex PCR, while the TCRdb copy is restricted to in-frame clones and leaves out a portion. In the table there are fewer than 350,000 clones, 85% to 90% of which are singletons. The material sequenced was PBMCs. The receptors stem from a woman younger than 30 in good health and CMV-seronegative.

The chain employs TRBV13 and TRBJ2-7; 8 bases map to TRBD2. V lost 6 bases, J lost 2 bases, and 6 bases stayed unmatched. The germline V gene encodes CDR1 PRHDT and CDR2 FYEKMQ (reference sequence). CDR3 length: 14 residues. The chain's CDR3 is CASSEAGAPYEQYF. The CDR3 DNA reads as TGTGCCAGCAGTGAAGCGGGAGCCCCCTACGAGCAGTACTTC.

The V call is TRBV5-1, the J call TRBJ2-1, with a weak D call TRBD2 (5 bases). The CDR3 has 17 residues. Germline V lookup: CDR1 SGHRS, CDR2 YFSETQ. V dropped 0 bases and J dropped 4 bases, with 17 bases sitting between them. In DNA form, the CDR3 reads TGCGCCAGCAGCTTGGCTGCTGGCCCGACTAAGTACAATGAGCAGTTCTTC. It codes for CASSLAAGPTKYNEQFF.

The gene calls are TRBV27 and TRBJ1-4; unclear D gene. Germline CDR1 reads MNHEY; CDR2 reads SMNVEV (reference sequence). V was trimmed by 1 base and J by 8 bases, leaving 11 bases between them. The CDR3 has 14 residues. The CDR3 reads CASSLFGVGEKLFF. The CDR3, as DNA: TGTGCCAGCAGTTTATTTGGAGTTGGGGAAAAACTGTTTTTT.

V gene TRBV30 combines with J gene TRBJ1-6; possible D gene TRBD1, 5 bases. The germline gives CDR1 GTSNPN, CDR2 SVGIG (reference sequence). Deletions cut 4 bases from V and 5 bases from J, with 18 bases between. The CDR3 has 16 residues. The CDR3 bases are TGTGCCTGGAAGGGACCGGGAGCGAACGATAATTCACCCCTCCACTTT. This codes for CAWKGPGANDNSPLHF.

The chain links TRBV20-1 to TRBJ2-5; a possible D gene is TRBD2 (7 bases). This CDR3 contains 11 residues. Germline V gives CDR1 DFQATT, CDR2 SNEGSKA (reference sequence). Trimming cost V 5 bases and J 9 bases, with 13 bases left between them. The CDR3 spells CSALGGGAQYF. The CDR3 DNA reads TGCAGTGCTCTGGGAGGGGGGGCCCAGTACTTC.

The V gene is TRBV6-4, the J gene TRBJ2-1, with a weak D call TRBD2 (6 bases). With 5 bases removed from V and 4 bases from J, the gap between germline ends came to 18 bases. Germline V gene lookup returns CDR1 MRHNA and CDR2 SNTAGT. This CDR3 is 16 amino acids long. Written as DNA, the CDR3 is TGTGCCAGCAGTTTTTTTCCAGCGGGCGATTACAATGAGCAGTTCTTC. It translates to CASSFFPAGDYNEQFF.

The gene calls are TRBV27 and TRBJ2-7; TRBD2 aligns across 13 bases. V lost 8 bases and J lost 9; bases outside the gene matches: 13. Looked up from germline, CDR1 is MNHEY and CDR2 is SMNVEV (reference sequence). This CDR3 spans 15 amino acids. CDR3 coding DNA: TGTGCCAGCTCCAACCCCGGACTAGCGGGAGAGCGGCAGTACTTC. It yields the protein CASSNPGLAGERQYF.

As to this clone: Other nucleotide sequences in the sample specify the same CDR3. The chain links TRBV28 to TRBJ2-5; 7 bases align to TRBD2. J lost 5 bases, V lost 6 bases, and 12 bases had no gene match. CDR3 length: 15 amino acids. CDR1 MDHEN and CDR2 SYDVKM come from the germline V gene. CDR3 bases: TGTGCCAGCAGCTCCTTGACCGGGGGAGGGGAGACCCAGTACTTC. This sequence encodes CASSSLTGGGETQYF.

The chain recombines TRBV20-1 with TRBJ2-5; no clear D. Looked up from germline, CDR1 is DFQATT and CDR2 is SNEGSKA (reference sequence). The CDR3 length is 11 residues. Trimming removed 2 bases from V and 2 bases from J, with 3 bases in between. The CDR3 sequence is CSARLQETQYF. Written as DNA, the CDR3 is TGCAGTGCTAGACTACAAGAGACCCAGTACTTC.

The CDR3 DNA sequence: TGTGCCAGCAGCCAAGATTTAAGCCCACGGCAGCCCCAGCATTTT. Its translation: CASSQDLSPRQPQHF. The chain uses TRBV14 and TRBJ1-5, with unresolved D. This CDR3 is 15 amino acids long. The V and J ends lost 0 bases and 7 bases respectively, with 13 bases between them. Germline CDR1 is SGHDN and CDR2 is FVKESK. The variable domain in full, completed from reference TRBV14 and TRBJ1-5, reads EAGVTQFPSHSVIEKGQTVTLRCDPISGHDNLYWYRRVMGKEIKFLLHFVKESKQDESGMPNNRFLAERTGGTYSTLKVQPAELEDSGVYFCASSQDLSPRQPQHFGDGTRLSIL.

V and J are TRBV7-9 and TRBJ2-3; TRBD2 might be the D (6 bases). The V end was cut by 8 bases, the J end by 6 bases, with 15 bases between. The CDR3 is made up of 13 amino acids. The V gene's germline CDR1 is SEHNR and CDR2 FQNEAQ (reference sequence). This CDR3 reads CASLEGLGDTQYF. The CDR3 bases are TGTGCCAGCCTGGAGGGCCTGGGTGATACGCAGTATTTT.

V is TRBV14 and J is TRBJ1-2, with 8 bases fitting TRBD1. With 2 bases clipped from V and 7 bases from J, the junction kept 12 bases outside the gene matches. CDR3 size: 16 residues. Looked up from germline, CDR1 is SGHDN and CDR2 is FVKESK. The CDR3 region has the DNA TGTGCCAGCAGCCAATTCGGGACAGGCCTTAATGGTGGCTACACCTTC. This translates into CASSQFGTGLNGGYTF.